The 23 T cell receptor beta chains below were found in one sample sequenced in a study of T cells in Graves' hyperthyroidism and ophthalmopathy (dated by TCRdb to between 2018 and 2020). Library prep was done by multiplex PCR. TCRdb lists the instrument as Illumina HiSeq 2000. TCR beta CDR3 regions were amplified from RNA transcripts. The first round of RT-PCR for the TCR CDR3 was performed with the HTBI primer set and the Qiagen OneStep RT-PCR kit. TCRdb's own reprocessing of the public reads used fastp at Q25 and MiXCR and kept productive beta chains. Identical CDR3 protein sequences are pooled into one entry, listed with their most common genes and DNA. In this sample the table shows approximately 510,000 distinct CDR3 sequences, roughly 45% of which occur a single time. About two fifths of the sample is held by the ten biggest clonotypes. Source material: peripheral blood or thyroid tissue (not recorded which). All receptors come from an adult woman with Graves' disease, either hyperthyroidism or ophthalmopathy (not recorded which).

This clonotype was observed at least ten times. The chain carries TRBV7-2 and TRBJ2-2, with unresolved D. The CDR3 has 15 amino acids. The V and J ends lost 1 base and 2 bases respectively, with 8 bases between them. In germline, CDR1 is SGHTA, CDR2 FQGNSA. Here the CDR3 reads CASSLVRLNTGELFF. Here the CDR3 DNA reads TGTGCCAGCAGCTTAGTGAGGCTAAACACCGGGGAGCTGTTTTTT.

The chain combines TRBV7-8 with TRBJ2-5; D tentatively fits TRBD1 or TRBD2 (5 bases each). The CDR3 extends over 12 amino acids. V lost 5 bases and J 13 bases, leaving 17 bases between the germline ends. Germline V lookup: CDR1 SGHVS, CDR2 FQNEAQ. The CDR3 DNA reads TGTGCCAGCAGCCCTAGGTCTAGCACAGGGTACTTC. This codes for CASSPRSSTGYF. The whole variable domain, filled in from reference TRBV7-8 and TRBJ2-5, reads GAGVSQSPRYKVAKRGQDVALRCDPISGHVSLFWYQQALGQGPEFLTYFQNEAQLDKSGLPSDRFFAERPEGSVSTLKIQRTQQEDSAVYLCASSPRSSTGYFGPGTRLLVL.

This clonotype was seen at least ten times. The chain recombines TRBV12-3 or TRBV12-4 with TRBJ1-4; perhaps TRBD1 as D (6 bases). V was clipped by 5 bases and J by 7 bases, with 14 bases between them. This CDR3 comprises 14 residues. The CDR3 coding sequence is TGTGCCAGCAGTCCCGACAGGTTCGGTGAAAAACTGTTTTTT. Translating it yields CASSPDRFGEKLFF.

In its sample, this clonotype was seen a few times. The V gene is TRBV7-9, the J gene TRBJ1-1, with D maybe TRBD1 (5 bases). The CDR3 loop spans 13 amino acids. CDR1 and CDR2 from the germline V gene are SEHNR and FQNEAQ (reference sequence). Deletions cut 1 base from V and 6 bases from J, with 9 bases between. In DNA form, the CDR3 reads TGTGCCAGCAGCTTAGATACAGGCGCTGAAGCTTTCTTT. This translates into CASSLDTGAEAFF.

This clonotype was seen only a few times. Germline and junction disagree at one end, which may indicate a read error. V gene TRBV7-7 combines with J gene TRBJ2-2; D is possibly TRBD1 (6 bases). The CDR3 contains 14 residues. Germline V lookup: CDR1 SSHAT, CDR2 FNYEAQ (reference sequence). In DNA, the CDR3 is TGTGCTAGCAGCGTGGGACAGAACACCGGGGAGCTGTTTTTT. The encoded protein is CASSVGQNTGELFF.

V is TRBV24-1 and J is TRBJ1-5; 8 bases align to TRBD1. The trim removed 5 bases at V and 3 bases at J, leaving 2 bases unmatched. This CDR3 contains 14 residues. CDR1 KGHDR and CDR2 SFDVKD come from the germline V gene. CDR3 residues: CATSGDRYNQPQHF. CDR3 nucleotide sequence: TGTGCCACCAGTGGGGACAGGTACAATCAGCCCCAGCATTTT.

The chain joins TRBV5-5 to TRBJ2-6, with D possibly matching TRBD1 (7 bases). The length of the CDR3 is 16 residues. Trimming took off 4 bases at V and 1 base at J, with 12 bases between the two ends. CDR1 is SGHKS, CDR2 YYEKEE, per germline (reference sequence). The DNA of the CDR3 is TGTGCCAGCAGCCGGGAGACAGGGTCTGGGGCCAACGTCCTGACTTTC. This gives the protein CASSRETGSGANVLTF.

This sequence joins TRBV2 and TRBJ2-7; no definite D call. The germline V gene has CDR1 SNHLY and CDR2 FYNNEI. Trimming shortened V by 7 bases and J by 3 bases, and 10 bases separated the two germline ends. The CDR3 totals 12 residues. The CDR3 DNA sequence: TGTGCCAGCAAGCTTATAAACTACGAGCAGTACTTC. Its protein product is CASKLINYEQYF.

Only a few counts were recorded for this clonotype. CDR3 bases: TGTGCCAGCAGTTACTCGATAAACCCAGGCAGCTCTGGAAACACCATATATTTT. This codes for CASSYSINPGSSGNTIYF. V is TRBV6-7 and J is TRBJ1-3; unclear D gene. TRBV6-7 is filed as an ORF, its function uncertain. Trimming removed 0 bases from V and 0 bases from J, with 15 bases in between. The CDR3 has 18 amino acids.

There are a few counts of this clonotype. CDR3 in DNA: TGTGCCTGTACCACAGGGGGTCCGGAGACCCAGTACTTC. Translation gives CACTTGGPETQYF. The chain combines TRBV30 with TRBJ2-5; 8 bases are a match to TRBD1. V lost 6 bases and J lost 5; bases outside the gene matches: 8. The V gene's germline CDR1 is GTSNPN and CDR2 SVGIG (reference sequence). The CDR3 spans 13 residues.

This sequence joins TRBV7-9 and TRBJ1-5; TRBD1 might be the D (6 bases). The length of the CDR3 is 15 residues. The V end lost 5 bases, the J end lost 4 bases, and 15 bases lay between the germline ends. Germline-derived CDR1 and CDR2 are SEHNR and FQNEAQ (reference sequence). The CDR3 protein is CASSPFTGLNQPQHF. CDR3 nucleotides: TGTGCCAGCAGCCCGTTCACAGGGTTAAATCAGCCCCAGCATTTT.

This clonotype was recorded at least ten times. This rearrangement joins TRBV19 to TRBJ1-3, with D maybe TRBD1 (5 bases). The CDR3 totals 16 residues. Germline-derived CDR1 and CDR2 are LNHDA and SQIVND (reference sequence). V lost 1 base, J lost 0 bases, and 10 bases lay in between. DNA for the CDR3: TGTGCCAGTAGTATAGGGGGACGGATCTCTGGAAACACCATATATTTT. Translated: CASSIGGRISGNTIYF.

The rearrangement links TRBV9 to TRBJ1-2; D gene uncertain. In germline, CDR1 is SGDLS, CDR2 YYNGEE. Trimming stripped 5 bases from V and 4 bases from J, with 12 bases between. The length of the CDR3 is 13 residues. CDR3 DNA sequence: TGTGCCAGCAGTTTCCGCAACTCCTATGGCTACACCTTC. It encodes CASSFRNSYGYTF.

This clonotype has a single count. The rearrangement joins TRBV10-3 to TRBJ1-2; 8 nucleotides align to TRBD1. Per the germline V gene, CDR1 is ENHRY and CDR2 is SYGVKD. The ends lost 4 bases at V and 8 bases at J; junction bases unmatched: 12. The CDR3 runs 15 residues. In nucleotides, the CDR3 is TGTGCCATCAGTGGGGGCGACAGGGGAGTCGGAGGCTACACCTTC. Encoded protein: CAISGGDRGVGGYTF.

This chain uses TRBV7-9 with TRBJ2-7; 7 nucleotides line up with TRBD1. The CDR3 is 16 amino acids. Germline V gene data show CDR1 as SEHNR and CDR2 as FQNEAQ (reference sequence). V was pared by 5 bases and J by 2 bases, with 12 bases of the junction left unmatched. CDR3 sequence reads: CASSQEGASRAYEQYF. The CDR3 DNA sequence: TGTGCCAGCAGCCAAGAGGGGGCCTCTAGGGCCTACGAGCAGTACTTC.

This clonotype has a single count. One end of the junction varies from germline; a read error may be responsible. The chain couples TRBV7-3 to TRBJ1-5; D is uncertain. Germline V gene data show CDR1 as SGHTA and CDR2 as FQGTGA. The CDR3 sequence is 14 residues long. CDR3 amino acids: CASSQPTRNQPQHF. The CDR3 DNA sequence: TGCGCCAGCAGCCAACCTACCCGGAATCAGCCCCAGCATTTT.

This sequence joins TRBV15 and TRBJ1-2; D is unclear. The V end lost 0 bases, the J end lost 8 bases, and 13 bases lay between the germline ends. The CDR3 consists of 14 residues. Germline V CDR1 and CDR2: LNHNV, YYDKDF (reference sequence). DNA for the CDR3: TGTGCCACCAGCAGAGAGGGATTCCACGGGGGCTACACCTTC. Translated: CATSREGFHGGYTF. Supplemented by reference TRBV15 and TRBJ1-2, the full variable domain reads DAMVIQNPRYQVTQFGKPVTLSCSQTLNHNVMYWYQQKSSQAPKLLFHYYDKDFNNEADTPDNFQSRRPNTSFCFLDIRSPGLGDTAMYLCATSREGFHGGYTFGSGTRLTVV.

This clonotype was observed many times. J is TRBJ2-5 and V is TRBV6-6, with 10 bases lining up with TRBD2. The trim removed 4 bases at V and 2 bases at J, leaving 1 base unmatched. The germline V gene has CDR1 MNHNY and CDR2 SVGAGI (reference sequence). CDR3 size: 14 residues. This CDR3 is CASSSTSGQETQYF. The CDR3 DNA is TGTGCCAGCAGTTCGACTAGCGGGCAAGAGACCCAGTACTTC.

This rearrangement joins TRBV28 to TRBJ1-6; D is perhaps TRBD1 (5 bases). This CDR3 has 14 amino acids. The germline V gene encodes CDR1 MDHEN and CDR2 SYDVKM. V lost 2 bases to trimming and J lost 13 bases, with 15 bases between them. CDR3 region: CASSLVQGMSPLHF. DNA for the CDR3: TGTGCCAGCAGTTTAGTGCAGGGAATGTCCCCCCTCCACTTT. Combining the CDR3 with reference TRBV28 and TRBJ1-6 gives the whole variable domain DVKVTQSSRYLVKRTGEKVFLECVQDMDHENMFWYRQDPGLGLRLIYFSYDVKMKEKGDIPEGYSVSREKKERFSLILESASTNQTSMYLCASSLVQGMSPLHFGNGTRLTVT.

This clonotype has just one count. The V gene is TRBV20-1, the J gene TRBJ2-7; 11 bases fit TRBD2. V gave up 5 bases and J gave up 4 bases; unmatched junction bases: 10. Germline V gene data show CDR1 as DFQATT and CDR2 as SNEGSKA (reference sequence). The length of the CDR3 is 15 residues. This CDR3 reads CSAQGPSGRPYEQYF. The CDR3 bases are TGCAGTGCTCAGGGACCTAGCGGGAGGCCTTACGAGCAGTACTTC.

This clonotype occurred once. The chain joins TRBV6-5 to TRBJ1-4; 9 bases are shared with TRBD1. Germline V gives CDR1 MNHEY, CDR2 SVGAGI. V shed 7 bases and J 7 bases; nucleotides not matched to a gene: 13. The CDR3 is 16 residues long. CDR3 region: CASTGTGLFAGEKLFF. As DNA, the CDR3 is TGTGCCAGCACCGGGACAGGGCTATTTGCGGGTGAAAAACTGTTTTTT.

This clonotype came up a few times. This chain connects TRBV2 to TRBJ1-5; possible D gene TRBD1, 5 bases. The ends were cut back, 7 bases at V and 3 bases at J, with 13 bases in the middle. CDR3 length: 14 amino acids. Germline V CDR1 and CDR2: SNHLY, FYNNEI. For the CDR3, the DNA is TGTGCCAGCAAGATTGACAGTTTCAATCAGCCCCAGCATTTT. The encoded protein is CASKIDSFNQPQHF.

The chain is built from TRBV2 and TRBJ1-2; D gene unclear. Trimming shortened V by 6 bases and J by 6 bases, and 17 bases separated the two germline ends. The CDR3 extends over 14 amino acids. CDR1 is SNHLY, CDR2 FYNNEI, per germline. CDR3 protein: CASRDESVGNGYTF. The CDR3 region has the DNA TGTGCCAGCAGGGACGAATCGGTCGGCAATGGCTACACCTTC.